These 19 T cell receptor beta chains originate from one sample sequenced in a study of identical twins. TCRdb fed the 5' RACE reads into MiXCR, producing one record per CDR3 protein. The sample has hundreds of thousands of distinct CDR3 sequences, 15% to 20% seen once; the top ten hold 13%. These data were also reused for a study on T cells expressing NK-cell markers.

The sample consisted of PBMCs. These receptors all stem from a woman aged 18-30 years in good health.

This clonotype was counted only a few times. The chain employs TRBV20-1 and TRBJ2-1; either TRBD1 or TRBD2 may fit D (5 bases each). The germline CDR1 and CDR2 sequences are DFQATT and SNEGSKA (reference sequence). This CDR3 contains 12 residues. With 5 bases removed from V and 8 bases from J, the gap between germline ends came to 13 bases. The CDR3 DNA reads TGCAGTGCTGGGGCGGGTGGGCATGAGCAGTTCTTC. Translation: CSAGAGGHEQFF.

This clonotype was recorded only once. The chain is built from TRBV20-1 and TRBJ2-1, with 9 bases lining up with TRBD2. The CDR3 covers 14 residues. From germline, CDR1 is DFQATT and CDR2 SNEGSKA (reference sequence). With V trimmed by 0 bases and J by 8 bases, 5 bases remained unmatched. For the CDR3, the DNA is TGCAGTGCTAGAGATCACCTAGCGGGACATGAGCAGTTCTTC. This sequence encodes CSARDHLAGHEQFF.

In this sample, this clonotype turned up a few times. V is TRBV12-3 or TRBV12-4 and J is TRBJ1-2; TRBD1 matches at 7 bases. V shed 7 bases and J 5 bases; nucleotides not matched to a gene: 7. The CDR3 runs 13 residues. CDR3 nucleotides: TGTGCCAGCAACAACAGGGGCGAGTATGGCTACACCTTC. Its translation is CASNNRGEYGYTF.

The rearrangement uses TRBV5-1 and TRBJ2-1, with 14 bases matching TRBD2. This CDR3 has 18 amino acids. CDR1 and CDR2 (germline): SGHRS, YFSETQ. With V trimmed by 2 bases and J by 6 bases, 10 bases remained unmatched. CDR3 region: CASSFRPTSGRARNEQFF. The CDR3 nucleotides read TGCGCCAGCAGCTTTCGCCCGACTAGCGGGAGGGCCCGCAATGAGCAGTTCTTC. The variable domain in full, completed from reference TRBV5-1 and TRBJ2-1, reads KAGVTQTPRYLIKTRGQQVTLSCSPISGHRSVSWYQQTPGQGLQFLFEYFSETQRNKGNFPGRFSGRQFSNSRSEMNVSTLELGDSALYLCASSFRPTSGRARNEQFFGPGTRLTVL.

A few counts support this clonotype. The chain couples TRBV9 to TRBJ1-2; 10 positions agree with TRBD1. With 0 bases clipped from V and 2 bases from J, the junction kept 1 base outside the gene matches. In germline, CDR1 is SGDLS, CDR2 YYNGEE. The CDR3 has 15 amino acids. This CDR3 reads CASSVGGQGNYGYTF. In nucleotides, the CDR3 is TGTGCCAGCAGCGTAGGGGGACAGGGGAACTATGGCTACACCTTC.

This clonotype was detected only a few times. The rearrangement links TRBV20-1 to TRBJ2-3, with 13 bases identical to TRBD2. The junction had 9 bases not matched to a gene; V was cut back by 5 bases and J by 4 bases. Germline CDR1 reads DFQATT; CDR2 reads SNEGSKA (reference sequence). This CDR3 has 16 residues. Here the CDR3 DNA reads TGCAGTGCTTTCCGCCGACTAGCGGGGGGAGCAGATACGCAGTATTTT. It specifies CSAFRRLAGGADTQYF.

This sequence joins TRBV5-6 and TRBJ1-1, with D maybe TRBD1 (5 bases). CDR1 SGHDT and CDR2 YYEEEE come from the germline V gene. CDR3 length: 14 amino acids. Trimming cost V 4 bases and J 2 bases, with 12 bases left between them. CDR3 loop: CASSEGTANTEAFF. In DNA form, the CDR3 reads TGTGCCAGCAGCGAGGGGACGGCAAACACTGAAGCTTTCTTT.

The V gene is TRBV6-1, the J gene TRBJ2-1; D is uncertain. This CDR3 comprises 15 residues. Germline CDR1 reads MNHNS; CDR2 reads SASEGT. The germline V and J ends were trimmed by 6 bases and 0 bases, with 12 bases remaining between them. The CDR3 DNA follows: TGTGCCAGCAGGCCCAGACTTGGCTCCTACAATGAGCAGTTCTTC. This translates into CASRPRLGSYNEQFF.

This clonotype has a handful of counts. CDR3 amino acids: CATRAGTGNQPQHF. CDR3 DNA: TGTGCCACCAGGGCCGGGACAGGGAACCAGCCCCAGCATTTT. V is TRBV10-3 and J is TRBJ1-5, with 9 bases matching TRBD1. The junction had 11 bases not matched to a gene; V was cut back by 10 bases and J by 7 bases. The CDR3 consists of 14 residues. CDR1 ENHRY and CDR2 SYGVKD come from the germline V gene.

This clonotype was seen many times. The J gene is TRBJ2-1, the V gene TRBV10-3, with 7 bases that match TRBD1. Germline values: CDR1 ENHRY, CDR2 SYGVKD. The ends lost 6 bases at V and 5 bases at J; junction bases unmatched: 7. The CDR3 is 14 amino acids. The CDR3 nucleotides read TGTGCCATCAGCCGACAGGGTCTTGACAATGAGCAGTTCTTC. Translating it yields CAISRQGLDNEQFF.

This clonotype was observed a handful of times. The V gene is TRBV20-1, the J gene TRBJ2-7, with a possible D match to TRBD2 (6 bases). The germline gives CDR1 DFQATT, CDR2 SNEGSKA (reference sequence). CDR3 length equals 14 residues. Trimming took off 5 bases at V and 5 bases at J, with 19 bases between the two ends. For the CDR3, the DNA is TGCAGTGCTGCCCGCGGGACCCCTGAGAACGAGCAGTACTTC. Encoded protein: CSAARGTPENEQYF.

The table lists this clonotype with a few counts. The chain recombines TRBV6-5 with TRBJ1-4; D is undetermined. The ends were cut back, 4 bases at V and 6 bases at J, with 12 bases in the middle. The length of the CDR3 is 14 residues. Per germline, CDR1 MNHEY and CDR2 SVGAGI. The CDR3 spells CASSLSSMDEKLFF. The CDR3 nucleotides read TGTGCCAGCAGTTTAAGTTCCATGGATGAAAAACTGTTTTTT.

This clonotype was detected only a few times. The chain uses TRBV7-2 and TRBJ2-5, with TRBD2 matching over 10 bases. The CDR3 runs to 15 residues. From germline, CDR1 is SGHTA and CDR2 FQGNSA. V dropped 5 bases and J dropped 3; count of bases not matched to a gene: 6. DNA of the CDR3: TGTGCCAGCAGCCCAAGACTAGCGGGCGAAGAGACCCAGTACTTC. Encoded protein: CASSPRLAGEETQYF.

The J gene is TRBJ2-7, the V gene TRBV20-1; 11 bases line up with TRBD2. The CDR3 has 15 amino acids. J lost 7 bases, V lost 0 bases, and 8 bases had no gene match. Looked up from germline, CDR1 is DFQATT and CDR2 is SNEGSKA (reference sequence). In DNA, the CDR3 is TGCAGTGCTAGAGATAGAACTAGCGGGAGTGCGGAGCAGTACTTC. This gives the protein CSARDRTSGSAEQYF.

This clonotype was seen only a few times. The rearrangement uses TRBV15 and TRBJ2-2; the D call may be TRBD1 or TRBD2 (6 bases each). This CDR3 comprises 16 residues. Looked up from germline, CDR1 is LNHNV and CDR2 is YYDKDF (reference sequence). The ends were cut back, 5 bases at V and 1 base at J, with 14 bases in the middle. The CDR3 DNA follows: TGTGCCACCAGCCTACGAGGGGGGCTGAACACCGGGGAGCTGTTTTTT. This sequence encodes CATSLRGGLNTGELFF. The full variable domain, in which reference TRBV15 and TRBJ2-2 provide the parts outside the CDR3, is DAMVIQNPRYQVTQFGKPVTLSCSQTLNHNVMYWYQQKSSQAPKLLFHYYDKDFNNEADTPDNFQSRRPNTSFCFLDIRSPGLGDTAMYLCATSLRGGLNTGELFFGEGSRLTVL.

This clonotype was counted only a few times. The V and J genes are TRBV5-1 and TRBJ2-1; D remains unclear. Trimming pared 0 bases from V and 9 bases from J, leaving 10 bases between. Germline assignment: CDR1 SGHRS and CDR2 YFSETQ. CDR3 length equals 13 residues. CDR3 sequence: CASSLDDTGEQFF. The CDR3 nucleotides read TGCGCCAGCAGCTTGGACGACACCGGTGAGCAGTTCTTC.

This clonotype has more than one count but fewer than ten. The CDR3, as DNA: TGCAGTGCTCGGAAACCGGGACAGGGAATTTTTGGCTACACCTTC. This sequence encodes CSARKPGQGIFGYTF. The gene calls are TRBV20-1 and TRBJ1-2; 9 positions match TRBD1. Germline assignment: CDR1 DFQATT and CDR2 SNEGSKA (reference sequence). Trimming at V came to 5 bases and at J to 7 bases, leaving 14 bases not matched to a gene. The CDR3 is 15 residues long.

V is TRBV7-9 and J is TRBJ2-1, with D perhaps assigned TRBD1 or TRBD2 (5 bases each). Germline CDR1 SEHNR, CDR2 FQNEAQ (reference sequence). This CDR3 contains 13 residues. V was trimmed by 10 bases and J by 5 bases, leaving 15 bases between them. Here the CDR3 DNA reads TGTGCCACCTTCTTCTTGGGACACAATGAGCAGTTCTTC. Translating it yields CATFFLGHNEQFF. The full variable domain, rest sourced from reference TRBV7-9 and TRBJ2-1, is DTGVSQNPRHKITKRGQNVTFRCDPISEHNRLYWYRQTLGQGPEFLTYFQNEAQLEKSRLLSDRFSAERPKGSFSTLEIQRTEQGDSAMYLCATFFLGHNEQFFGPGTRLTVL.

The CDR3, as DNA: TGTGCCAGCAGCCCGGTGAGGGGAAGGTACACTGAAGCTTTCTTT. Its translation is CASSPVRGRYTEAFF. The J gene is TRBJ1-1, the V gene TRBV14; D might be TRBD1 (5 bases). The CDR3 consists of 15 residues. The V gene lost 4 bases and the J gene lost 3 bases, with 15 bases spanning the gap. Germline CDR1 reads SGHDN; CDR2 reads FVKESK.